The following is a T cell receptor (beta chain) sequence with its context. Its antigen is undetermined. The data derive from a study of blood T cells in healthy people across ages. Whole-study results and caveats: Older age went with lower TCR beta diversity per million T cells, in a roughly linear way.

Trimming removed 10 bases at V and 2 bases at J, with 12 bases between. This CDR3 is built from 13 residues. Per the germline V gene, CDR1 is LNHDA and CDR2 is SQIVND (reference sequence). A second PCR, run for roughly 7 to 12 cycles, used a sample-barcoded 5' primer plus a J-beta primer mix. TCRdb redid the calling of the 5' RACE reads with MiXCR, one entry per CDR3 protein. The sample comprises approximately 800,000 distinct CDR3 sequences, roughly 25% of which are singletons, and around 3% rests with the top ten. These same records also appear under a second study, on T cells of mothers and their children.

The chain is built from TRBV19 and TRBJ1-3, with D unresolved. The clonotype originates from a boy younger than 18 in good health. The source material was blood. The CDR3 region is CATRRAAGNTIYF. The CDR3 nucleotides read TGTGCCACCCGGAGGGCGGCTGGAAACACCATATATTTT.